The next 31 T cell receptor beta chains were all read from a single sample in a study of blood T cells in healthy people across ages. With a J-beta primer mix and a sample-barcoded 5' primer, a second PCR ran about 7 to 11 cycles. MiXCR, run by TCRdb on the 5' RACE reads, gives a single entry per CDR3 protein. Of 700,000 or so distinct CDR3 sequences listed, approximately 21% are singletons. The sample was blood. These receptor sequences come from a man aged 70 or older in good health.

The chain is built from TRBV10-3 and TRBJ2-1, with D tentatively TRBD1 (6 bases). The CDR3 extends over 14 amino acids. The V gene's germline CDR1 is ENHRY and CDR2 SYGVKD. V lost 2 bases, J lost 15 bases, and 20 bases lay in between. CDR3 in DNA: TGTGCCATCAGTGAGCCACAAGACAGGAGCCAGCGGTTCTTC. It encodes CAISEPQDRSQRFF.

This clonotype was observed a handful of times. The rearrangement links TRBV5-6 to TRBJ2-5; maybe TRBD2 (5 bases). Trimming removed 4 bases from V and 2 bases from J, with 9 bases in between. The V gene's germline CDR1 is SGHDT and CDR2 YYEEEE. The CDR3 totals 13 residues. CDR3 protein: CASSVDLQETQYF. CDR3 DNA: TGTGCCAGCAGCGTGGACTTACAAGAGACCCAGTACTTC.

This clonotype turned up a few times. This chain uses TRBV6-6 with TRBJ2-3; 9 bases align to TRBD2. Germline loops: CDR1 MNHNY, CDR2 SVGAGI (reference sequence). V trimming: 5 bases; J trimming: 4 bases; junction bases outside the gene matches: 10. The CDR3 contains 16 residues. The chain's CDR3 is CASSILAGEASDTQYF. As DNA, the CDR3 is TGTGCCAGCAGTATCTTAGCGGGAGAGGCTTCAGATACGCAGTATTTT.

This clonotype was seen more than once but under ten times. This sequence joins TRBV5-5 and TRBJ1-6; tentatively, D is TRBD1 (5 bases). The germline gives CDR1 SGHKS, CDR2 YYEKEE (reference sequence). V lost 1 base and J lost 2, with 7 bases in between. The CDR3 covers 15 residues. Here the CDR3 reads CASSLLQAYNSPLHF. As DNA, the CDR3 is TGTGCCAGCAGCTTGCTACAGGCCTATAATTCACCCCTCCACTTT.

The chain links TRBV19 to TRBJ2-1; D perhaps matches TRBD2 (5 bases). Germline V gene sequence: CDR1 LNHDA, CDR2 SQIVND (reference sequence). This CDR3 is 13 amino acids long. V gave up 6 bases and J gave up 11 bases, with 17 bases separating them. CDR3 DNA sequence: TGTGCCAGTAGCCTAGGACTGCCGGACCAGCAGTTCTTC. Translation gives CASSLGLPDQQFF.

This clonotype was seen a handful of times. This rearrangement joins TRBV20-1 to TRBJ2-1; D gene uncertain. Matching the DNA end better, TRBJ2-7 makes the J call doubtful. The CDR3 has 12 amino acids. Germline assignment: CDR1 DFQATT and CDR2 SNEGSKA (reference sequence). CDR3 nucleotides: TGCAGTGCTAGAGTTGTCTCCTACGAGCAGTACTTC. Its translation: CSARVVSYEQYF.

CDR3 amino acids: CASSLDGAYDTQYF. For the CDR3, the DNA is TGTGCCAGCAGTTTGGATGGAGCTTACGATACGCAGTATTTT. The V and J genes are TRBV12-3 or TRBV12-4 and TRBJ2-3; D is unclear. The CDR3 has 14 residues. Between the trimmed V and J ends, which lost 3 bases and 6 bases, there was a span of 13 bases.

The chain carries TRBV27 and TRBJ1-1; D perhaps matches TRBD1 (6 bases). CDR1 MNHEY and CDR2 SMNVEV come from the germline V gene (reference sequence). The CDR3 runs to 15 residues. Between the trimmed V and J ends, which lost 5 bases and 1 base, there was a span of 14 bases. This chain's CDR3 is CASSKAGVGNTEAFF. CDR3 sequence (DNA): TGTGCCAGCAGTAAAGCAGGGGTAGGGAACACTGAAGCTTTCTTT.

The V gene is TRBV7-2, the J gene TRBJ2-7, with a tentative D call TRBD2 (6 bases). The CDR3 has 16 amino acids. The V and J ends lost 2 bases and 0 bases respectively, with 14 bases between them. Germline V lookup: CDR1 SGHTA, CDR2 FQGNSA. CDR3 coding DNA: TGTGCCAGCAGCTTATCACTAGCCGTAGGCTCCTACGAGCAGTACGTC. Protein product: CASSLSLAVGSYEQYV.

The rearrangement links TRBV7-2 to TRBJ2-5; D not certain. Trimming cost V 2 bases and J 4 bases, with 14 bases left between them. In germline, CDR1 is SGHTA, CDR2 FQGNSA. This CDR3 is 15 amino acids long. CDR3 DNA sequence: TGTGCCAGCAGCTTAAACCTGGGCGGCGGAGAGACCCAGTACTTC. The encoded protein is CASSLNLGGGETQYF.

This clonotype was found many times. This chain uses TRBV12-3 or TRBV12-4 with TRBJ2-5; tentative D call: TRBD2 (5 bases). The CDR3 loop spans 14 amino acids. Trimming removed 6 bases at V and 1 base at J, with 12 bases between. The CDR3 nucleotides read TGTGCCAGCAGCTTATCGGGGTCCCAAGAGACCCAGTACTTC. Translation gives CASSLSGSQETQYF.

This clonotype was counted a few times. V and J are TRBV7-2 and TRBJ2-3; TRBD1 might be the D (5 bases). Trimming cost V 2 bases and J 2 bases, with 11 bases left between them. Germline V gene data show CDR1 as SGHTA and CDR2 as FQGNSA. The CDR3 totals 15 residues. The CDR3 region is CASSLQGRNTDTQYF. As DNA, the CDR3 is TGTGCCAGCAGCTTACAGGGAAGGAACACAGATACGCAGTATTTT.

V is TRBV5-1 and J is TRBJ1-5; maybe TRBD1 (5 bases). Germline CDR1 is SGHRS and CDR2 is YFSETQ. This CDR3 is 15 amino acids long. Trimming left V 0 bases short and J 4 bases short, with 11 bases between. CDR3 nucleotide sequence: TGCGCCAGCAGCTTGGGGACAATCCCTAATCAGCCCCAGCATTTT. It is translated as CASSLGTIPNQPQHF.

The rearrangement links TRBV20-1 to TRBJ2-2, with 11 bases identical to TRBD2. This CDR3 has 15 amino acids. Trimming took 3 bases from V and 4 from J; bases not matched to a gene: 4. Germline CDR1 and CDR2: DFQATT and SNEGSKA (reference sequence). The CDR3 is CSASLAGGGTGELFF. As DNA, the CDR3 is TGCAGTGCTAGCTTAGCGGGAGGGGGCACCGGGGAGCTGTTTTTT.

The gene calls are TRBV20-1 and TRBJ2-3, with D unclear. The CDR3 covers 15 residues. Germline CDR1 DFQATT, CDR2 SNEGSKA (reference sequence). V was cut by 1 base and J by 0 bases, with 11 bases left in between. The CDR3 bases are TGCAGTGCTAGAGTCAGACCTTCTAGCACAGATACGCAGTATTTT. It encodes CSARVRPSSTDTQYF.

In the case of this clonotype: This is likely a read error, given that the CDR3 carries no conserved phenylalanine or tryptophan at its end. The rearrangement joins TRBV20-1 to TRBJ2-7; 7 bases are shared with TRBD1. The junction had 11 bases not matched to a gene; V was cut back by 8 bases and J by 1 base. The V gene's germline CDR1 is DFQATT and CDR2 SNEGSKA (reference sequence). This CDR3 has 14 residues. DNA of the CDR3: TGCAGTACTCTGGATACAGGGGATTCCTACGAGCAGTACTCC. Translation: CSTLDTGDSYEQYS.

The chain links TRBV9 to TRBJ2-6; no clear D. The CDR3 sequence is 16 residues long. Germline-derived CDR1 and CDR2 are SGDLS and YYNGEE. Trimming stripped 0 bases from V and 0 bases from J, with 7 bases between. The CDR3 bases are TGTGCCAGCAGCGTAGACAGTCACTCTGGGGCCAACGTCCTGACTTTC. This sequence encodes CASSVDSHSGANVLTF.

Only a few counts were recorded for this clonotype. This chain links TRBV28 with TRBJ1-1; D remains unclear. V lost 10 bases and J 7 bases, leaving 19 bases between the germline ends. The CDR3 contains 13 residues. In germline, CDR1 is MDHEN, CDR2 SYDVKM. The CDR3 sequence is CATDVGWRNEAFF. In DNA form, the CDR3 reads TGTGCCACTGACGTAGGCTGGAGGAATGAAGCTTTCTTT.

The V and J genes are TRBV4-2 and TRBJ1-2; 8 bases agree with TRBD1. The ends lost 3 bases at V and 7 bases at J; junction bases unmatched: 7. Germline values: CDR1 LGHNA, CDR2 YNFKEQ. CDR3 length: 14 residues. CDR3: CASSQRTGNSGYTF. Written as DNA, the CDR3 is TGTGCCAGCAGCCAGAGGACAGGGAATAGTGGCTACACCTTC.

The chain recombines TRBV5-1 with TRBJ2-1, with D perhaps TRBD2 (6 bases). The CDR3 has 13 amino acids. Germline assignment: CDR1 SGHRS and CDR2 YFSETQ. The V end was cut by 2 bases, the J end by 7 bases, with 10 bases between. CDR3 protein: CASSFGGENEQFF. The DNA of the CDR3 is TGCGCCAGCAGCTTTGGAGGGGAAAATGAGCAGTTCTTC.

CDR3: CSAYDRGYQPQHF. CDR3 bases: TGCAGTGCTTACGACAGGGGTTATCAGCCCCAGCATTTT. J is TRBJ1-5 and V is TRBV20-1; 8 positions match TRBD1. The germline V gene has CDR1 DFQATT and CDR2 SNEGSKA (reference sequence). This CDR3 has 13 amino acids. Losses at the gene ends were 5 bases for V and 5 bases for J; bases not matched to a gene: 5.

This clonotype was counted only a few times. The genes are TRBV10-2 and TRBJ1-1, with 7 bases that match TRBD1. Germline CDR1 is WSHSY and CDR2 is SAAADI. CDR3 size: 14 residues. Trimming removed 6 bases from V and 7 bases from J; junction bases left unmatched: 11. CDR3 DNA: TGCGCCAGCAGGAGGTCAAGTGGGGACAGTGAAGCTTTCTTT. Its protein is CASRRSSGDSEAFF.

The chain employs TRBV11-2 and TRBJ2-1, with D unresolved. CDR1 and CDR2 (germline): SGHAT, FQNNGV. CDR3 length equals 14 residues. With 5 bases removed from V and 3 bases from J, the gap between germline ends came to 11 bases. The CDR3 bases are TGTGCCAGCAGCCCCCGGGCCGGCTACAATGAGCAGTTCTTC. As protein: CASSPRAGYNEQFF.

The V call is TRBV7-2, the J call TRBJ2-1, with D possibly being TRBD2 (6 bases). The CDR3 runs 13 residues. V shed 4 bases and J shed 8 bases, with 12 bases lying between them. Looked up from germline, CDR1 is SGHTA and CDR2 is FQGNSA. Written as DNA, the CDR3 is TGTGCCAGCAGCTCGTCGACTAGGCATGAGCAGTTCTTC. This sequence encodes CASSSSTRHEQFF. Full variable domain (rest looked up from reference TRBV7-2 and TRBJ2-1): GAGVSQSPSNKVTEKGKDVELRCDPISGHTALYWYRQSLGQGLEFLIYFQGNSAPDKSGLPSDRFSAERTGGSVSTLTIQRTQQEDSAVYLCASSSSTRHEQFFGPGTRLTVL.

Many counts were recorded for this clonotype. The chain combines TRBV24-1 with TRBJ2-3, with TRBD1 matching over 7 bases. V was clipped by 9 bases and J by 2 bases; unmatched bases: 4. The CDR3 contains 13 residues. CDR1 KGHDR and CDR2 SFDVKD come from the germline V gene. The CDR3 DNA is TGTGCCACCCGACAGGGCCCCACAGATACGCAGTATTTT. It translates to CATRQGPTDTQYF.

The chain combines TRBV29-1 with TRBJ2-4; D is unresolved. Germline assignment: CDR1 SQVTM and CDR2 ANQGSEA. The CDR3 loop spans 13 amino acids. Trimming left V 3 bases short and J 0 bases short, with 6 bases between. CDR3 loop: CSVEDQAKNIQYF. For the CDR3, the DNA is TGCAGCGTTGAGGACCAAGCCAAAAACATTCAGTACTTC. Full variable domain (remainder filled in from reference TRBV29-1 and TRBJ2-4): SAVISQKPSRDICQRGTSLTIQCQVDSQVTMMFWYRQQPGQSLTLIATANQGSEATYESGFVIDKFPISRPNLTFSTLTVSNMSPEDSSIYLCSVEDQAKNIQYFGAGTRLSVL.

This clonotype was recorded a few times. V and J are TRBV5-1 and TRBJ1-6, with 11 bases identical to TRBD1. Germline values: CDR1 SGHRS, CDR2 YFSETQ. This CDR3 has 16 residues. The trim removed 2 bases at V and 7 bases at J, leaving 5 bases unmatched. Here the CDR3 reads CASSFGQGAVNSPLHF. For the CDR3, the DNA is TGCGCCAGCAGCTTCGGACAGGGGGCGGTAAATTCACCCCTCCACTTT.

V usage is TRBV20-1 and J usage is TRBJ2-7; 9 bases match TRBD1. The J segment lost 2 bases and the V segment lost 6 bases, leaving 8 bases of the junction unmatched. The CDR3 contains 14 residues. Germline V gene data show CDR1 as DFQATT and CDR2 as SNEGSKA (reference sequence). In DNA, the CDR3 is TGCAGTGCCGGCCGGGACAGGGCAACCTACGAGCAGTACTTC. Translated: CSAGRDRATYEQYF.

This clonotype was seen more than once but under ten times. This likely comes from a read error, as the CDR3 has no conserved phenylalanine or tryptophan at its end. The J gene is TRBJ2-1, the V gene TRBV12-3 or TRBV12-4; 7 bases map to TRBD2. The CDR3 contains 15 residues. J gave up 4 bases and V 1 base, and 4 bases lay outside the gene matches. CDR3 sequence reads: CASSLGAGEYNEQFL. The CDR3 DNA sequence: TGTGCCAGCAGTTTAGGGGCGGGAGAGTACAATGAGCAGTTCCTC.

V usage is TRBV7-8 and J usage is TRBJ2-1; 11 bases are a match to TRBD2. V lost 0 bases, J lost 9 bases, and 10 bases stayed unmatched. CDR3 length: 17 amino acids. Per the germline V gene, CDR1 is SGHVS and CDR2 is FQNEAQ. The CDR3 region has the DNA TGTGCCAGCAGCTTAGCTAGGGTAGCGGGAGGGAGGCGTGAGCAGTTCTTC. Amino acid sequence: CASSLARVAGGRREQFF.

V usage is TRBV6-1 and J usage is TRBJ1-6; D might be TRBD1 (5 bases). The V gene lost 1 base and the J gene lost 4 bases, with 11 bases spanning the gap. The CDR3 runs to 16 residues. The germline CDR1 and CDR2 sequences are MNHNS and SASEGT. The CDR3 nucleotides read TGTGCCAGCAGTGAAGGAGCGGGACGGTATAATTCACCCCTCCACTTT. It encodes CASSEGAGRYNSPLHF.